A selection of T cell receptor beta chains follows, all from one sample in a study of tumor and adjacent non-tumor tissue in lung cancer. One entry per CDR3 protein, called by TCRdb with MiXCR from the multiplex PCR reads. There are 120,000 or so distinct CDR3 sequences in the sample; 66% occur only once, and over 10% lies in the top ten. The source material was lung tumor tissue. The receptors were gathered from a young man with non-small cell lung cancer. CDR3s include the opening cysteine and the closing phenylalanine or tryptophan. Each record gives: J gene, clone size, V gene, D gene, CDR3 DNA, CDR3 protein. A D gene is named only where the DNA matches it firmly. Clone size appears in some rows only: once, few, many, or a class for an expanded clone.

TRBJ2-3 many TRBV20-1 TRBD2 TGCAGTGCCGGGTCGGGAGGAACAGATACGCAGTATTTT CSAGSGGTDTQYF
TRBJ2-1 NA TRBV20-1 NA TGCAGTGTTCGTATTAGAGGGGGTTACAATGAGCAGTTCTTC CSVRIRGGYNEQFF
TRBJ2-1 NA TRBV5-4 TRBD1 TGTGCCAGCAGCTTGGTGACAGGGGCATGGGAGCAGTTATTC CASSLVTGAWEQLF
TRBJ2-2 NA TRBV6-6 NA TGTGCCAACAGTTACTCCGTAGGCGGGGAGCTGTTATTT CANSYSVGGELLF
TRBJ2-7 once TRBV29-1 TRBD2 TGTAGCGTTCCAGTGGGGGGGTCCTTCTACGAGCAGTACTTC CSVPVGGSFYEQYF
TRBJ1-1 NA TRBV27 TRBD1 TGTGCCAGCACTACAGGGGGCAACACTGAAGCTTTCTTT CASTTGGNTEAFF
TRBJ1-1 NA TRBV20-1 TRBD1 TGCAGTGCTCCTCCCCGGGACAGAAACCCTGAAACTTTCTTT CSAPPRDRNPETFF
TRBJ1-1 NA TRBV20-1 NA TGCAGTGCTAGACTCGGCCGGAACACTGAAGCTCTCTTT CSARLGRNTEALF
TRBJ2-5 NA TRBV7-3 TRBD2 TGTGCCAGCAGCCTCGGGACTAGCGGGAGGGCCCGCGGGGAGACCCAGTACTTC CASSLGTSGRARGETQYF
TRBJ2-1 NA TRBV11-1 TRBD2 TGTGCTAGCAGCTCGGGACTAGCGGGACACTTCAATGAGGAGTTCTTC CASSSGLAGHFNEEFF
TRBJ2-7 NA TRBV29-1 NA TGCAGCGCGACAGGGACTAACGGGAGGGTCGAGCAGTACTTC CSATGTNGRVEQYF
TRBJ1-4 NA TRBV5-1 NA TGCGCCAGCAGCTTAGTCTTGGGGGCGGATGAAAAACTGTTTTTT CASSLVLGADEKLFF
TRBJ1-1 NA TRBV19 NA TGTGCCAGTAGTATTGGGGATCTAGAAGATTTCTTT CASSIGDLEDFF
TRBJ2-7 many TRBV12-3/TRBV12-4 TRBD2 TGTGCCAGCAGTTCTAGCGGGATCTACGAGCAGTACTTC CASSSSGIYEQYF
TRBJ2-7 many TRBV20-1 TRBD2 TGCAGTGCTAGAGTCCTAGCGGCGACCTACGAGCAGTACTTC CSARVLAATYEQYF
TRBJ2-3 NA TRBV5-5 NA TGTGCCAGCAGCTTGGCCATTAGCACAGAAACGCAGTATTTT CASSLAISTETQYF
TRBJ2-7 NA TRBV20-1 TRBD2 TGTAGTGCTTTATCCGGGACTAGCGGAGCCTACAAGCAGTACTTC CSALSGTSGAYKQYF
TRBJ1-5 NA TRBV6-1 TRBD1 TGTGCCAGCAGCACAGGGGGCGGCAATCAGCCCCAGCGTTTT CASSTGGGNQPQRF
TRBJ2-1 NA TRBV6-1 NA TGTGCCGGCAGTGAAAGGCCTGTGAGAACTTACAATGAGCAGTTCTTC CAGSERPVRTYNEQFF
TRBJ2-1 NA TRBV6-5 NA TGTGCCAGTAGTTACTCCAAGTGGGCTGACAATGAGCAGTTCTTC CASSYSKWADNEQFF
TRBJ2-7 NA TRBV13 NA TGTGCCAGCAGCTTACTAGTGGGAGACGAGCAGTACTTC CASSLLVGDEQYF
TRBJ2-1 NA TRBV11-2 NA TGTGTCAGCAGCTTAGCCTGGTGTAGTGGCAATGAGCAGTTCTTC CVSSLAWCSGNEQFF
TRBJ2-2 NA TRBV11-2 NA TGTGCCAGCAGCCCCATCTGGGCAGGCAACAGCGGGGAGCTGTTTTTT CASSPIWAGNSGELFF
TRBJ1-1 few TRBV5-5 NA TGTGCCAGCAGTTCGCCGGGACAAGGCGCTGAAGCTTTCTTT CASSSPGQGAEAFF
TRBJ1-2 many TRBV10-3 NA TGTGCCATCAGTGAGGACCCACCGTATGGCTACACCTTC CAISEDPPYGYTF
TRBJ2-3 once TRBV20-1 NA TGCAGTGCAAAGACGAGGGGGAACACAGATATGCAGTATTTT CSAKTRGNTDMQYF
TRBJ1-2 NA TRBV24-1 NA TGTGCCACCAGGTCTGGGGAGGACTATGGCCACACCTTC CATRSGEDYGHTF
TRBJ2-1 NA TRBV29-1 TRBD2 TGTAGCGCCGGGGGGTCGAAACTGGGTGGTGAGCAGTTCTTC CSAGGSKLGGEQFF
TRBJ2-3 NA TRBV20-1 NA TGCAGTGCTAGAGTAAGGGGGGGGGCTAGAGATATGCAGTTTTTT CSARVRGGARDMQFF
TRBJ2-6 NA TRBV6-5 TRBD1 TGTACCAGCAATTACTCAGGGGGTTCAAGCTCTGGGCCCAACGTCCTGACTTTC CTSNYSGGSSSGPNVLTF
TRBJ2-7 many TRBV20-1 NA TGCAGTGCTACGGACAGCCGTTACGAGCAGTACTTC CSATDSRYEQYF
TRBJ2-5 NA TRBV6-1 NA TGTGCCGGCAGGGAGATCGGGCAGCTCGGGACCCAGTACTTC CAGREIGQLGTQYF
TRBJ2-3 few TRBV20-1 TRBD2 TGCAGTGCTAGAGATGATATAATAGCGGGAGGCACAGATACGCGGTATTTT CSARDDIIAGGTDTRYF
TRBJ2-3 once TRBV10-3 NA TGTGACATCAGTGAGTCTCGTGGGGGGGCCCCTTGGGCAGATACGCAGTATTTT CDISESRGGAPWADTQYF
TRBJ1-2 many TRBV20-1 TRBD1 TGCAGTGCTAGAGGACAGGGGAAAGGCTACACCTTC CSARGQGKGYTF
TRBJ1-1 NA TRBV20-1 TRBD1 TGCAGTGCTAGCGGGGCAGGGGGTTTTATTACTGAAGCCTTCTTT CSASGAGGFITEAFF
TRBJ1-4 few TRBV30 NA TGTGCCTGGAGTCCCAATGAAAAACTGTTTTTT CAWSPNEKLFF
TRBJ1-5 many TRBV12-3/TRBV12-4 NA TGTGCCAGCAGTTTAGTGGGGAGCAATCAGCCCCAGCATTTT CASSLVGSNQPQHF
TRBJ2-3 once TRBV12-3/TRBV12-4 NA TGTGCCAGCAGTCCCACTAACACCCCAACGCAGTATTTT CASSPTNTPTQYF
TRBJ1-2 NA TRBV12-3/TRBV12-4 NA TGTGCCAACAGTTTAGTACAGGGCGGCGGCTACACCTTC CANSLVQGGGYTF
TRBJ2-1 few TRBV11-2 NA TGTGCCAGCAGCTTCCTAGCCCAATACGATGAGCAGTTCTTC CASSFLAQYDEQFF
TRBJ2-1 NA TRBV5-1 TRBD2 TGCGCCAGCAGCGAGATACTAGCGGGCTACAATGAGCAGTTCTTC CASSEILAGYNEQFF